Following are 10 T cell receptor beta chains from one sample sequenced in a study of shared clonotypes between healthy human individuals. Some clones are missing from TCRdb's copy, which holds only in-frame ones; the method was immunoSEQ multiplex PCR. The sample yields 560,000 or so clones, 95% to 97% seen once. Naive-designated CD8 cells lacked CD45RO, were positively enriched for CCR7, and omitted terminally differentiated effector memory CD45RA+ cells. The sequenced sample consisted of naive CD8+ T cells sorted from blood. The receptors come from a woman aged 30 to 39 in good health.

V usage is TRBV27 and J usage is TRBJ2-7; D gene uncertain. Germline-derived CDR1 and CDR2 are MNHEY and SMNVEV (reference sequence). Between the trimmed V and J ends, which lost 2 bases and 1 base, there was a span of 9 bases. The CDR3 loop spans 14 amino acids. CDR3 DNA sequence: TGTGCCAGCAGTTTACAGTCCGGGTCCTACGAGCAGTACTTC. This codes for CASSLQSGSYEQYF.

This clone showed up just once. The rearrangement joins TRBV5-1 to TRBJ1-5; D call uncertain. V shed 0 bases and J shed 1 base, with 8 bases lying between them. Germline V gives CDR1 SGHRS, CDR2 YFSETQ. The CDR3 is made up of 15 amino acids. The CDR3 here is CASSLGSGSNQPQHF. The CDR3 coding sequence is TGCGCCAGCAGCTTGGGTTCTGGGAGCAATCAGCCCCAGCATTTT.

This rearrangement joins TRBV5-6 to TRBJ2-3, with 11 bases identical to TRBD2. Trimming removed 0 bases from V and 3 bases from J; junction bases left unmatched: 6. The CDR3 totals 17 residues. From germline, CDR1 is SGHDT and CDR2 YYEEEE. This CDR3 is CASSLGWVAGGTDTQYF. The DNA of the CDR3 is TGTGCCAGCAGCTTGGGGTGGGTAGCGGGAGGGACAGATACGCAGTATTTT.

The V call is TRBV19, the J call TRBJ2-7; 8 bases fit TRBD1. Trimming removed 3 bases from V and 6 bases from J; junction bases left unmatched: 7. CDR1 is LNHDA and CDR2 is SQIVND in the germline V gene (reference sequence). The CDR3 has 14 amino acids. CDR3 coding DNA: TGTGCCAGTAGTATTCAAGACAGGGGCGGCGAGCAGTACTTC. Translated, it gives CASSIQDRGGEQYF.

Only one count was recorded for this clone. This sequence joins TRBV13 and TRBJ2-7; D not resolved. Germline V gene lookup returns CDR1 PRHDT and CDR2 FYEKMQ (reference sequence). V was cut by 5 bases and J by 5 bases, with 16 bases left in between. The length of the CDR3 is 14 residues. The CDR3 DNA sequence: TGTGCCAGCAGCCCCCTTTACGGGCGTCACGAGCAGTACTTC. Amino acid sequence: CASSPLYGRHEQYF.

The chain joins TRBV5-1 to TRBJ2-1; the match to TRBD2 covers 16 bases. The CDR3 length is 17 residues. Germline CDR1 is SGHRS and CDR2 is YFSETQ. The V and J ends lost 4 bases and 8 bases, in that order; junction bases with no gene match: 9. The CDR3 coding sequence is TGCGCCAGCAGCCCTGGGACTAGCGGGAGGGATACAGATGAGCAGTTCTTC. This gives the protein CASSPGTSGRDTDEQFF.

The V call is TRBV19, the J call TRBJ2-7; the D gene is possibly TRBD1 (6 bases). Trimming shortened V by 3 bases and J by 3 bases, and 18 bases separated the two germline ends. Germline V gene sequence: CDR1 LNHDA, CDR2 SQIVND (reference sequence). The CDR3 contains 16 residues. CDR3 sequence: CASSMRGHQDRYEQYF. Written as DNA, the CDR3 is TGTGCCAGTAGTATGAGGGGACACCAGGACCGCTACGAGCAGTACTTC.

Written as DNA, the CDR3 is TGTGCCAGCCTGACGGGCAAGACCCAGTACTTC. The encoded protein is CASLTGKTQYF. The chain couples TRBV28 to TRBJ2-5; the D is unclear. The V end lost 8 bases, the J end lost 6 bases, and 10 bases lay between the germline ends. CDR1 and CDR2 (germline): MDHEN, SYDVKM. CDR3 length equals 11 residues.

The CDR3 is CATSNGFSGDEQFF. CDR3 bases: TGTGCCACCAGCAATGGTTTCTCAGGCGATGAGCAGTTCTTC. The V and J genes are TRBV15 and TRBJ2-1; unclear D gene. The V and J ends lost 4 bases and 8 bases respectively, with 15 bases between them. The CDR3 has 14 residues. The germline gives CDR1 LNHNV, CDR2 YYDKDF (reference sequence). The whole variable domain, filled in from reference TRBV15 and TRBJ2-1, reads DAMVIQNPRYQVTQFGKPVTLSCSQTLNHNVMYWYQQKSSQAPKLLFHYYDKDFNNEADTPDNFQSRRPNTSFCFLDIRSPGLGDTAMYLCATSNGFSGDEQFFGPGTRLTVL.

The chain joins TRBV29-1 to TRBJ2-1; the D gene is possibly TRBD2 (6 bases). The CDR3 contains 14 residues. Germline CDR1 and CDR2: SQVTM and ANQGSEA. V was cut by 4 bases and J by 9 bases, with 19 bases left in between. CDR3 coding DNA: TGCAGCGTTGTATATGAGTTCTTGGAGGGTGAGCAGTTCTTC. It encodes CSVVYEFLEGEQFF.